These T cell receptor beta chains were read from a single sample in a study of blood T cells in healthy people across ages. TCRdb ran MiXCR on the 5' RACE reads and lists one entry per CDR3 protein. The table lists 450,000 to 600,000 distinct CDR3 sequences, about 25% of them singletons. This sample also belongs to another study, concerning T cells of mothers and their children.

Sequenced input: blood. The receptors originated from a boy under 10 years old in good health. CDR3s include the opening cysteine and the closing phenylalanine or tryptophan. A D gene is named only where the DNA matches it firmly. A row's size may be missing; if present it is once, few, many or a size class.

v_call: TRBV3-1
clone_size: .
j_call: TRBJ1-6
d_call: .
cdr3_length: 17
cdr3_nt: TGTGCCAGCAGCGGGAGAGACGAGGGGACCTATAATTCACCCCTCCACTTT
cdr3_aa: CASSGRDEGTYNSPLHF

v_call: TRBV6-2/TRBV6-3
clone_size: .
j_call: TRBJ2-5
d_call: .
cdr3_length: 14
cdr3_nt: TGTGCCAGCAGTTACCAGGCAGGCGCGGAGGAGCAGTACTTC
cdr3_aa: CASSYQAGAEEQYF

v_call: TRBV20-1
clone_size: many
j_call: TRBJ1-3
d_call: .
cdr3_length: 15
cdr3_nt: TGCAGTGCCCTTCCCGACAGAGTCTCTGGAAACACCATATATTTT
cdr3_aa: CSALPDRVSGNTIYF

v_call: TRBV2
clone_size: .
j_call: TRBJ2-7
d_call: TRBD2
cdr3_length: 19
cdr3_nt: TGTGCCAGCAGTGAATACGGGACTAGCGGAGGACCTTTTTCCTACGAGCAGTACTTC
cdr3_aa: CASSEYGTSGGPFSYEQYF

v_call: TRBV3-1
clone_size: .
j_call: TRBJ2-5
d_call: .
cdr3_length: 14
cdr3_nt: .
cdr3_aa: CASSFGPGAETQCF

v_call: TRBV20-1
clone_size: .
j_call: TRBJ1-5
d_call: .
cdr3_length: 13
cdr3_nt: TGCAGTGCTATACAGGGCGGCCGTCAGCCCCAGCATTTT
cdr3_aa: CSAIQGGRQPQHF

v_call: TRBV7-8
clone_size: .
j_call: TRBJ2-1
d_call: .
cdr3_length: 12
cdr3_nt: TGTGCCAGCAGCCCCTTCTACAATGAGCAGTTCTTC
cdr3_aa: CASSPFYNEQFF

v_call: TRBV12-3/TRBV12-4
clone_size: .
j_call: TRBJ1-2
d_call: .
cdr3_length: 15
cdr3_nt: TGTGCCAGCAGTTTAGTCGACCTAGCTAACTATGGCTACACCTTC
cdr3_aa: CASSLVDLANYGYTF

v_call: TRBV5-1
clone_size: .
j_call: TRBJ2-1
d_call: .
cdr3_length: 11
cdr3_nt: TGCGCCAGCAGCATGGGCTATGAGCAGTTCTTC
cdr3_aa: CASSMGYEQFF

v_call: TRBV20-1
clone_size: few
j_call: TRBJ2-3
d_call: TRBD2
cdr3_length: 15
cdr3_nt: TGCAGTGCTAGAACTACGGCGGGGGGGCGGGGTACGCAGTATTTT
cdr3_aa: CSARTTAGGRGTQYF

v_call: TRBV6-1
clone_size: few
j_call: TRBJ2-7
d_call: .
cdr3_length: 17
cdr3_nt: TGTGCCAGCAGCCCGGGGTCCTCCCTTCGAGGGACCTACGAGCAGTACTTC
cdr3_aa: CASSPGSSLRGTYEQYF

v_call: TRBV5-1
clone_size: few
j_call: TRBJ1-2
d_call: TRBD1
cdr3_length: 14
cdr3_nt: TGCGCCAGCAGCTTCACAGGGGGCGTCTATGGCTACACCTTC
cdr3_aa: CASSFTGGVYGYTF

v_call: TRBV12-3/TRBV12-4
clone_size: once
j_call: TRBJ2-1
d_call: TRBD1
cdr3_length: 15
cdr3_nt: TGTGCCAGCAGTTTTCAGGGACAGGGATACAATGAGCAGTTCTTC
cdr3_aa: CASSFQGQGYNEQFF

v_call: TRBV27
clone_size: few
j_call: TRBJ2-1
d_call: .
cdr3_length: 15
cdr3_nt: TGTGCCAGCTCCGGAGCGGGTAGGGGGCTCTATGAGCAGTTCTTC
cdr3_aa: CASSGAGRGLYEQFF

v_call: TRBV15
clone_size: few
j_call: TRBJ2-7
d_call: TRBD2
cdr3_length: 17
cdr3_nt: TGTGCCACCAGCCCAGATCGCGAGTACGGGGGGACCTACGAGCAGTACTTC
cdr3_aa: CATSPDREYGGTYEQYF

v_call: TRBV20-1
clone_size: .
j_call: TRBJ1-2
d_call: .
cdr3_length: 13
cdr3_nt: TGCAGTGCTAGTCTCCAAAGATGGGATGGCTACACCTTC
cdr3_aa: CSASLQRWDGYTF

v_call: TRBV15
clone_size: .
j_call: TRBJ2-4
d_call: .
cdr3_length: 15
cdr3_nt: TGTGCCACCAGCACAGAACAGGGAGCGAGAAACATTCAGTACTTC
cdr3_aa: CATSTEQGARNIQYF

v_call: TRBV4-2
clone_size: .
j_call: TRBJ2-5
d_call: TRBD2
cdr3_length: 17
cdr3_nt: TGTGCCAGCAGCCAAGATCCGGGGGGGCTTGGGCAAGAGACCCAGTACTTC
cdr3_aa: CASSQDPGGLGQETQYF

v_call: TRBV6-5
clone_size: .
j_call: TRBJ1-2
d_call: TRBD1
cdr3_length: 13
cdr3_nt: TGTGCCAGCAGTTATAGACAGGGCTATGGCTACACCTTC
cdr3_aa: CASSYRQGYGYTF

v_call: TRBV3-1
clone_size: .
j_call: TRBJ1-2
d_call: .
cdr3_length: 15
cdr3_nt: TGTGCCAGCGGTGGGAGCTCCCCGTCGATCTATGGCTACACCTTC
cdr3_aa: CASGGSSPSIYGYTF

v_call: TRBV24-1
clone_size: .
j_call: TRBJ2-7
d_call: .
cdr3_length: 15
cdr3_nt: TGTGCCACCAGTGATGAGGCTCACTCGTATTACGAGCAGTACTTC
cdr3_aa: CATSDEAHSYYEQYF

v_call: TRBV7-9
clone_size: few
j_call: TRBJ2-1
d_call: .
cdr3_length: 18
cdr3_nt: TGTGCCAGCAGCTTAGTCAAGGGGGGGGGAAGCTCCTACAATGAGCAGTTCTTC
cdr3_aa: CASSLVKGGGSSYNEQFF

v_call: TRBV12-3/TRBV12-4
clone_size: .
j_call: TRBJ2-7
d_call: TRBD1
cdr3_length: 13
cdr3_nt: TGTGCCAGCAGTCCCTCAGGGGGTAGGAAGCAGTACTTC
cdr3_aa: CASSPSGGRKQYF

v_call: TRBV10-3
clone_size: few
j_call: TRBJ2-2
d_call: .
cdr3_length: 14
cdr3_nt: TGTGCCATCACTTTCCAGGAGGGCACCGGGGAGCTGTTTTTT
cdr3_aa: CAITFQEGTGELFF

v_call: TRBV11-2
clone_size: .
j_call: TRBJ1-3
d_call: TRBD1
cdr3_length: 15
cdr3_nt: TGTGCCAGCAGCTTAAGGGGACAGAGTGGAAACACCATATATTTT
cdr3_aa: CASSLRGQSGNTIYF

v_call: TRBV13
clone_size: few
j_call: TRBJ2-7
d_call: .
cdr3_length: 13
cdr3_nt: TGTGCCAGCAGCGCGGACGCCGCCTACGAGCAGTACTTC
cdr3_aa: CASSADAAYEQYF

v_call: TRBV29-1
clone_size: many
j_call: TRBJ2-7
d_call: .
cdr3_length: 13
cdr3_nt: TGCAGCGTTGAGTCTGGGACAAGGTACGAGCAGTACTTC
cdr3_aa: CSVESGTRYEQYF

v_call: TRBV13
clone_size: .
j_call: TRBJ2-1
d_call: .
cdr3_length: 16
cdr3_nt: TGTGCCAGCAGCCGAACCACCGACAGGTATGTGGATGAGCAGTTCTTC
cdr3_aa: CASSRTTDRYVDEQFF

v_call: TRBV4-3
clone_size: .
j_call: TRBJ2-4
d_call: .
cdr3_length: 16
cdr3_nt: TGCGCCAGCAGCCCCGCGACCCGAGCGGTGTCGGACATTCAGTACTTC
cdr3_aa: CASSPATRAVSDIQYF

v_call: TRBV7-8
clone_size: .
j_call: TRBJ2-3
d_call: .
cdr3_length: 15
cdr3_nt: TGTGCCAGCAGCTTAGCGCTAGCAGGGCGGAATACGCAGTATTTT
cdr3_aa: CASSLALAGRNTQYF

v_call: TRBV25-1
clone_size: many
j_call: TRBJ1-4
d_call: TRBD1
cdr3_length: 15
cdr3_nt: TGTGCCAGCAGTGATCCCGGGACAGCGGATGAAAAACTGTTTTTT
cdr3_aa: CASSDPGTADEKLFF